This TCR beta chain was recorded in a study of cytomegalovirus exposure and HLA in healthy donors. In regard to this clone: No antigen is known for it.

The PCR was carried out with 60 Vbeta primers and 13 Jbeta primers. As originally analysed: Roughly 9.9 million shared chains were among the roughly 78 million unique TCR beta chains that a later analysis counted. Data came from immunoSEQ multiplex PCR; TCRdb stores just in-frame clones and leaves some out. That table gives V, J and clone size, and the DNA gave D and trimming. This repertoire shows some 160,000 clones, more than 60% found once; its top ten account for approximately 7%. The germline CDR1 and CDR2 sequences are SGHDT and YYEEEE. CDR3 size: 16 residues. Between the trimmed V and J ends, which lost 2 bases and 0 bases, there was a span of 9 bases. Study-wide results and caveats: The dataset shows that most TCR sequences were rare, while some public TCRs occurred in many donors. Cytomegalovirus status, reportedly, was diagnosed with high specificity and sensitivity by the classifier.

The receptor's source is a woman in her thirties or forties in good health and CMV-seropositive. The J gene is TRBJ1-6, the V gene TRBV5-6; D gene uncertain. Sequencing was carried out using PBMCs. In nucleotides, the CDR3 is TGTGCCAGCAGCTTAGCCCCCCACTCCTATAATTCACCCCTCCACTTT. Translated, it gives CASSLAPHSYNSPLHF.